This T cell receptor (beta chain) was documented in a study of T cell clones after liver transplantation (dated by TCRdb to the late 2010s). About the full investigation: Samples were obtained from ITN030ST, a randomized trial in which withdrawal of immunosuppression was attempted within 2 years of liver transplantation. After a pre-transplant mixed lymphocyte reaction, TCRbeta sequencing was used to pinpoint donor-reactive T cell clones, which were subsequently tracked in post-transplant blood. The study cohort included 8 liver transplant recipients, of whom 3 were classified as tolerant and 5 as non-tolerant. Blood samples were collected pre-transplant, then pre-randomization ahead of withdrawal, and finally post-randomization once withdrawal had either been completed or failed. As an antigen-independent comparator for donor-reactive sequences, third party-reactive TCRbeta sequences were also identified from pre-transplant MLRs. Three of the eight recipients were HCV-positive; the others were transplanted for non-autoimmune, non-viral indications. Until randomization at 12-24 months post-transplant, subjects were given standard immunosuppression, with no induction therapy. Tolerance was defined as complete withdrawal of immunosuppression for at least one year without a rise in liver enzymes beyond twice the upper limit of normal.

In the case of this clone: Its target antigen remains unknown. No much larger clonotype is one base removed from it; base qualities were not supplied.

The paper as a whole reports these results and caveats: Donor-reactive sequences declined more than third party-reactive ones, suggesting partial antigen-specific deletion unrelated to withdrawal success. Low numbers of available donor cells limited the measurable donor-reactive repertoire in two subjects. When repertoire turnover was taken into account, detection of donor-reactive sequences was significantly reduced in 7 of 8 subjects for CD4 and in 8 of 8 subjects for CD8. Without allograft tissue specimens, donor-reactive T cells may have migrated into the graft rather than being deleted. The conclusions were preliminary, being limited by small, heterogeneous patient numbers and by non-standardized post-transplant time points. In most of the 8 subjects, regardless of tolerance or HCV status, circulating donor-reactive CD4 TCRbeta sequences dropped significantly post-transplant.

The time point label for this specimen denotes: pre-transplant. Thawed unstimulated PBMCs were stained for CD3, CD4 and CD8 and FACS-sorted into CD3+CD4+ and CD3+CD8+ populations. Randomization to immunosuppression withdrawal applied to every one of the 8 studied subjects. The Qiagen DNeasy Blood and Tissue Kit was used for genomic DNA isolation. Frozen genomic DNA underwent high-throughput TCRbeta CDR3 sequencing by immunoSEQ, including PCR amplification, mapping, bias correction and internal controls. Per the authors' processing: Productive rearrangements were retained, and unique TCRbeta sequences were defined by the CDR3 nucleotide sequence together with the V and J gene. Donor-reactive sequences required at least 5-fold expansion in CFSE-low cells versus unstimulated pre-transplant cells and at least 0.01% frequency. Per-subject minimum frequency thresholds, based on the lowest-template unstimulated sample, ensured at least 90% detection power. Jensen-Shannon divergence between the top 1000 TCRbeta sequences post-transplant and pre-transplant was used to measure repertoire turnover. Changes in detection of donor-reactive sequences were tested with two-sided Fisher's exact tests. TCRdb's version of the immuneACCESS table is confined to in-frame rearrangements and falls short of the full clone set. An unresolved V gene accounts for under half of the shortfall where checked; the remainder is of unknown origin. V and J calls and clone size are given by that table; D and trimming were obtained from the DNA. This sample gives 85,000 to 130,000 clones in total; approximately 78% of them show up just once. The top ten hold around 0.94% of the sample.

This TCR was sampled from a human donor who received a liver transplant. The sequences come from CD4+ T cells from blood, collected before liver transplant.

The DNA sequence follows: TGCGCCAGCAGCTTGGATCTCTACTCCTCCTACGAGCAGTACTTC. It is translated as CASSLDLYSSYEQYF. This chain is built from TRBV5-1 and TRBJ2-7; the D gene cannot be named for sure. The CDR3 sequence holds 15 residues, the cysteine and phenylalanine included. The entry retains the CDR3 DNA only, 45 bases that are in frame from base 1. CDR1 and CDR2 are drawn from the germline V gene: SGHRS, YFSETQ. V is clipped by 0 bases and J by 0 bases, and the sequence between their germline boundaries is 10 bases long.